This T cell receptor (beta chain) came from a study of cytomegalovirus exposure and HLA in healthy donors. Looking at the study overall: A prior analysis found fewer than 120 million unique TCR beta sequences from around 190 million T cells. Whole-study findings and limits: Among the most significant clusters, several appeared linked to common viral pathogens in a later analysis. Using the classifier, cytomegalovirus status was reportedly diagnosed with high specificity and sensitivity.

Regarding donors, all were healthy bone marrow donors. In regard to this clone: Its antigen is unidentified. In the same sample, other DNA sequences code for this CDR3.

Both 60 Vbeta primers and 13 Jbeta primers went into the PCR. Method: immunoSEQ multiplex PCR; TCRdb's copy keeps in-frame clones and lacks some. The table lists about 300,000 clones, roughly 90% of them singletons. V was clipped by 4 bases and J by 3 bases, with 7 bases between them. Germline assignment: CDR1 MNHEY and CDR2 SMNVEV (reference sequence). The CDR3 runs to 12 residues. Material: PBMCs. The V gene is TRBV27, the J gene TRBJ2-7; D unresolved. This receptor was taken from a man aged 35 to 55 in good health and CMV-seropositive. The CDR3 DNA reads TGTGCCAGCAGTTCCACCAGCTACGAGCAGTACTTC. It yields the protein CASSSTSYEQYF.